This T cell receptor beta chain was identified during a study of blood T cell repertoires in COVID-19. CDR3 length equals 16 residues. Germline-derived CDR1 and CDR2 are SEHNR and FQNEAQ (reference sequence). V shed 4 bases, J shed 4 bases, and the junction held 10 bases outside the gene matches. Clones were sequenced by immunoSEQ multiplex PCR, and TCRdb holds only the in-frame ones, with some missing. The sample includes about 260,000 clones, about 88% of them seen just once. The source material was PBMCs or T cells enriched from blood (not recorded which). The chain is built from TRBV7-9 and TRBJ2-1; 7 nucleotides line up with TRBD1. The sequence came from a woman between 45 and 60 years old who had recovered from COVID-19. The CDR3 coding sequence is TGTGCCAGCAGCTCACCTGACAGGGAGATTTACAATGAGCAGTTCTTC. Encoded protein: CASSSPDREIYNEQFF. The full variable domain, completed using reference TRBV7-9 and TRBJ2-1, is DTGVSQNPRHKITKRGQNVTFRCDPISEHNRLYWYRQTLGQGPEFLTYFQNEAQLEKSRLLSDRFSAERPKGSFSTLEIQRTEQGDSAMYLCASSSPDREIYNEQFFGPGTRLTVL.